Presented here are 26 T cell receptor beta chains from one specimen sequenced in a study of neurological immune-mediated disorders (dated by TCRdb to the late 2010s). The library was made by 5' RACE. Sequenced using an Illumina HiSeq 2500. TCRdb handled the public reads itself, with Q25 trimming in fastp and clone calling in MiXCR, and kept productive beta chains. Each CDR3 protein appears once, grouped with its most common genes and DNA. Counted in this sample were approximately 29,000 distinct CDR3 sequences; 10% to 15% of them appeared once. The top ten clonotypes cover 7.8% of the sample. The sample was PBMCs. These receptors were obtained from a man aged 55 to 70 in good health.

In this sample, this clonotype turned up many times. This sequence joins TRBV4-3 and TRBJ2-3; the match to TRBD1 covers 7 bases. Germline-derived CDR1 and CDR2 are LGHNA and YSLEER. V dropped 4 bases and J dropped 4; count of bases not matched to a gene: 8. This CDR3 region has 15 residues. CDR3 in amino acids: CASSRENRGADTQYF. CDR3 bases: TGCGCCAGCAGCCGGGAAAACAGGGGCGCAGATACGCAGTATTTT.

This clonotype was seen a few times. The chain has TRBV6-5 and TRBJ2-6; 8 bases align to TRBD1. Trimming removed 8 bases from V and 0 bases from J; junction bases left unmatched: 3. The germline CDR1 and CDR2 sequences are MNHEY and SVGAGI. The CDR3 contains 15 residues. The CDR3 region is CASRDRPSGANVLTF. The CDR3 DNA is TGTGCCAGCCGGGACAGGCCCTCTGGGGCCAACGTCCTGACTTTC.

This clonotype was detected many times. The J gene is TRBJ2-5, the V gene TRBV7-8; tentatively, D is TRBD1 (5 bases). Germline V gene sequence: CDR1 SGHVS, CDR2 FQNEAQ. V was shortened by 1 base and J by 5 bases, with 14 bases between the two germline ends. The CDR3 is made up of 15 amino acids. CDR3 protein: CASSLVGRPGETQYF. The CDR3, as DNA: TGTGCCAGCAGCTTAGTAGGCCGGCCAGGGGAGACCCAGTACTTC.

This clonotype was seen many times. The CDR3 loop is CATSDSRDSNQETQYF. The CDR3 bases are TGTGCCACCAGTGATTCCAGGGACAGCAACCAAGAGACCCAGTACTTC. The chain joins TRBV24-1 to TRBJ2-5; 7 nucleotides agree with TRBD1. CDR3 length equals 16 residues. V lost 2 bases, J lost 0 bases, and 5 bases stayed unmatched. Germline CDR1 is KGHDR and CDR2 is SFDVKD.

This clonotype was detected ten times or more. The CDR3 region has the DNA TGCGCCAGCAGCCAAGGCTCGGGGGGGCCGGTCGATGAGCAGTTCTTC. Protein product: CASSQGSGGPVDEQFF. The chain has TRBV4-1 and TRBJ2-1; 8 bases are shared with TRBD2. The CDR3 contains 16 residues. Trimming took 1 base from V and 8 from J; bases not matched to a gene: 10. CDR1 MGHRA and CDR2 YSYEKL come from the germline V gene.

This clonotype was recorded many times. This sequence joins TRBV15 and TRBJ2-5; D ambiguous. Trimming stripped 1 base from V and 5 bases from J, with 5 bases between. This CDR3 is 12 amino acids long. The germline CDR1 and CDR2 sequences are LNHNV and YYDKDF (reference sequence). CDR3 in DNA: TGTGCCACCAGCAGAGGATATGAGACCCAGTACTTC. Encoded protein: CATSRGYETQYF. The whole variable domain, remainder taken from reference TRBV15 and TRBJ2-5, is DAMVIQNPRYQVTQFGKPVTLSCSQTLNHNVMYWYQQKSSQAPKLLFHYYDKDFNNEADTPDNFQSRRPNTSFCFLDIRSPGLGDTAMYLCATSRGYETQYFGPGTRLLVL.

In this sample, this clonotype turned up many times. The chain combines TRBV7-9 with TRBJ2-7; 12 bases match TRBD1. The CDR3 is 16 amino acids. The germline V gene encodes CDR1 SEHNR and CDR2 FQNEAQ (reference sequence). Trimming cost V 5 bases and J 5 bases; bases outside gene matches: 10. The CDR3 spells CASSPKTGTGGDEQYF. Here the CDR3 DNA reads TGTGCCAGCAGCCCAAAAACCGGGACAGGGGGCGACGAGCAGTACTTC.

V and J are TRBV6-1 and TRBJ2-7; D tentatively fits TRBD1 or TRBD2 (5 bases each). The CDR3 sequence is 12 residues long. CDR1 and CDR2 from the germline V gene are MNHNS and SASEGT. The ends were cut back, 7 bases at V and 6 bases at J, with 13 bases in the middle. CDR3 sequence reads: CASIRGRGEQYF. CDR3 DNA sequence: TGTGCCAGCATTCGGGGCCGGGGCGAGCAGTACTTC.

The CDR3 loop reads CASSWMGQGFYEQYF. DNA of the CDR3: TGCGCCAGCAGCTGGATGGGACAGGGCTTCTACGAGCAGTACTTC. The chain joins TRBV5-1 to TRBJ2-7; 9 bases fit TRBD1. This CDR3 has 15 residues. Germline CDR1 SGHRS, CDR2 YFSETQ. V lost 3 bases and J lost 3; bases outside the gene matches: 7.

This clonotype occurred many times. V is TRBV12-3 or TRBV12-4 and J is TRBJ1-6; D is uncertain. There are 15 residues in the CDR3. V was shortened by 3 bases and J by 0 bases, with 6 bases between the two germline ends. The CDR3 spells CASSFSSSYNSPLHF. The CDR3 DNA is TGTGCCAGCAGTTTTTCGAGCTCCTATAATTCACCCCTCCACTTT.

V gene TRBV2 combines with J gene TRBJ2-2; perhaps TRBD1 as D (5 bases). This CDR3 contains 14 residues. The germline CDR1 and CDR2 sequences are SNHLY and FYNNEI. V lost 6 bases to trimming and J lost 7 bases, with 15 bases between them. The CDR3 here is CASSLRVDNGELFF. For the CDR3, the DNA is TGTGCCAGCAGCCTCAGGGTGGACAACGGGGAGCTGTTTTTT.

In its sample, this clonotype was seen many times. This chain uses TRBV6-5 with TRBJ1-2; perhaps TRBD1 as D (5 bases). The CDR3 loop spans 17 amino acids. The germline CDR1 and CDR2 sequences are MNHEY and SVGAGI. V was cut by 5 bases and J by 2 bases, with 21 bases left in between. The CDR3 coding sequence is TGTGCCAGCAGTCCGACCATCAAGGGGAATCCAAACTATGGCTACACCTTC. It is translated as CASSPTIKGNPNYGYTF.

This clonotype was seen repeatedly, ten times or more. V is TRBV7-7 and J is TRBJ1-1; D unclear. This CDR3 spans 13 amino acids. CDR1 and CDR2 (germline): SSHAT, FNYEAQ (reference sequence). Trimming shortened V by 1 base and J by 3 bases, and 6 bases separated the two germline ends. The DNA for the CDR3 is TGTGCCAGCAGCTTAGGGATGTACACTGAAGCTTTCTTT. This translates into CASSLGMYTEAFF.

This clonotype was seen ten or more times. The rearrangement joins TRBV7-9 to TRBJ2-6; D remains ambiguous. V was pared by 7 bases and J by 5 bases, with 9 bases between. This CDR3 is 13 amino acids long. The germline V gene has CDR1 SEHNR and CDR2 FQNEAQ (reference sequence). This CDR3 is CASTLGRANVLTF. The CDR3 DNA follows: TGTGCCAGCACCTTGGGTAGGGCCAACGTCCTGACTTTC.

This clonotype has a count of ten or more. The rearrangement uses TRBV20-1 and TRBJ2-5; TRBD2 is a possible D gene (5 bases). The CDR3 consists of 13 residues. V was pared by 1 base and J by 2 bases, with 8 bases between. The germline V gene has CDR1 DFQATT and CDR2 SNEGSKA (reference sequence). CDR3 protein: CSARGTVQETQYF. CDR3 nucleotides: TGCAGTGCTAGAGGGACTGTACAAGAGACCCAGTACTTC.

This clonotype has a count of ten or more. The chain couples TRBV6-5 to TRBJ1-3; the D gene is possibly TRBD1 (5 bases). Per germline, CDR1 MNHEY and CDR2 SVGAGI. Trimming shortened V by 3 bases and J by 0 bases, and 9 bases separated the two germline ends. The CDR3 sequence is 15 residues long. The CDR3 sequence is CASSYGGDSGNTIYF. CDR3 bases: TGTGCCAGCAGTTATGGGGGAGACTCTGGAAACACCATATATTTT.

This clonotype appeared many times. The chain combines TRBV12-3 or TRBV12-4 with TRBJ2-3; no firm D call. V lost 5 bases to trimming and J lost 1 base, with 7 bases between them. The CDR3 spans 13 residues. The CDR3 nucleotides read TGTGCCAGCAGTAGGCATCGCACAGATACGCAGTATTTT. Its protein product is CASSRHRTDTQYF.

This clonotype was counted at least ten times. This chain connects TRBV20-1 to TRBJ2-7; 8 nucleotides line up with TRBD2. The CDR3 sequence is 11 residues long. Per germline, CDR1 DFQATT and CDR2 SNEGSKA (reference sequence). Trimming removed 6 bases from V and 3 bases from J; junction bases left unmatched: 1. CDR3 sequence reads: CSAGTSYEQYF. For the CDR3, the DNA is TGCAGTGCCGGGACTAGCTACGAGCAGTACTTC.

This clonotype was counted at least ten times. The CDR3 protein is CASSSSGSAYEQYF. As DNA, the CDR3 is TGTGCCAGCAGCTCTAGCGGGAGTGCCTACGAGCAGTACTTC. The V gene is TRBV7-2, the J gene TRBJ2-7, with 10 bases fitting TRBD2. V lost 4 bases and J lost 2; bases outside the gene matches: 2. The germline V gene has CDR1 SGHTA and CDR2 FQGNSA. The length of the CDR3 is 14 residues. Full variable domain (rest looked up from reference TRBV7-2 and TRBJ2-7): GAGVSQSPSNKVTEKGKDVELRCDPISGHTALYWYRQSLGQGLEFLIYFQGNSAPDKSGLPSDRFSAERTGGSVSTLTIQRTQQEDSAVYLCASSSSGSAYEQYFGPGTRLTVT.

This clonotype was seen many times. This sequence joins TRBV6-2 or TRBV6-3 and TRBJ2-3, with 9 bases fitting TRBD1. The V gene's germline CDR1 is MNHEY and CDR2 SVGEGT. J lost 2 bases, V lost 6 bases, and 9 bases had no gene match. The CDR3 length is 16 residues. The CDR3 region is CASSDPGQGNTDTQYF. CDR3 DNA: TGTGCCAGCAGCGATCCGGGACAGGGAAACACAGATACGCAGTATTTT.

This clonotype was seen ten or more times. This chain links TRBV2 with TRBJ2-1, with a tentative D call TRBD2 (5 bases). V lost 10 bases to trimming and J lost 5 bases, with 15 bases between them. CDR3 length: 13 residues. The germline V gene encodes CDR1 SNHLY and CDR2 FYNNEI. The CDR3 is CATSIGLNNEQFF. In DNA, the CDR3 is TGTGCCACCTCTATTGGACTGAACAATGAGCAGTTCTTC.

This clonotype came up many times. The CDR3 nucleotides read TGCGCCAGCAGGGCAGGGGATGCTGGGGCCAACGTCCTGACTTTC. It specifies CASRAGDAGANVLTF. This rearrangement joins TRBV5-1 to TRBJ2-6, with D perhaps matching TRBD1 (6 bases). Between the trimmed V and J ends, which lost 5 bases and 2 bases, there was a span of 11 bases. This CDR3 is built from 15 residues. CDR1 SGHRS and CDR2 YFSETQ come from the germline V gene.

This clonotype was observed at least ten times. V is TRBV4-3 and J is TRBJ2-3, with D tentatively TRBD1 (5 bases). CDR3 length equals 16 residues. V was trimmed by 0 bases and J by 0 bases, leaving 10 bases between them. Germline loops: CDR1 LGHNA, CDR2 YSLEER. CDR3 in amino acids: CASSQEGDSSTDTQYF. CDR3 coding DNA: TGCGCCAGCAGCCAAGAAGGGGATTCCAGCACAGATACGCAGTATTTT.

This clonotype appeared many times. The chain couples TRBV7-6 to TRBJ2-5, with unresolved D. CDR3 length: 11 residues. CDR1 and CDR2 (germline): SGHVS, FNYEAQ. V gave up 5 bases and J gave up 8 bases, with 9 bases separating them. Written as DNA, the CDR3 is TGTGCCAGCAGCCTGCGGCGAACCCAGTACTTC. It is translated as CASSLRRTQYF.

The table lists this clonotype with many counts. The chain combines TRBV7-3 with TRBJ1-1, with TRBD1 matching over 7 bases. The CDR3 has 15 residues. Germline V CDR1 and CDR2: SGHTA, FQGTGA. V lost 5 bases and J lost 0; bases outside the gene matches: 6. CDR3 in amino acids: CASSPQTGVNTEAFF. The CDR3 DNA reads TGTGCCAGCAGCCCCCAAACAGGGGTGAACACTGAAGCTTTCTTT.

In its sample, this clonotype was seen many times. The gene calls are TRBV7-9 and TRBJ1-2; no clear D. In germline, CDR1 is SEHNR, CDR2 FQNEAQ (reference sequence). V lost 2 bases, J lost 8 bases, and 6 bases lay in between. The CDR3 totals 11 residues. CDR3 in DNA: TGTGCCAGCAGCTTATCCTGGGGCTACACCTTC. This gives the protein CASSLSWGYTF.